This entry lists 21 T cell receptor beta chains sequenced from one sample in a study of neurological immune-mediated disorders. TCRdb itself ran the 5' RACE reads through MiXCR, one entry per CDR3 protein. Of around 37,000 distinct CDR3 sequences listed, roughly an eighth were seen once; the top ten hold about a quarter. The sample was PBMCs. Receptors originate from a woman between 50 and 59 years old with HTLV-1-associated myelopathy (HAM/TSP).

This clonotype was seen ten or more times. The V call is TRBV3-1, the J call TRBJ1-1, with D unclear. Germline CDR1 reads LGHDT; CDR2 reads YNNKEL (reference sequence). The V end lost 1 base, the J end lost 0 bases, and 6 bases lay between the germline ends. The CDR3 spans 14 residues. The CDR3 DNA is TGTGCCAGCAGCCAAGGTCGGGTGAACACTGAAGCTTTCTTT. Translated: CASSQGRVNTEAFF.

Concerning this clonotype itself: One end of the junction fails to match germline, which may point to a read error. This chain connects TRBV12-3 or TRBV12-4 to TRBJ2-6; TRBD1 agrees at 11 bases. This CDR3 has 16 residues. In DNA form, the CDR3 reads TGTGCCAGCAGCGGGACAGGGGGATTGGGGGTCAACGTCCTGACTTTC. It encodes CASSGTGGLGVNVLTF.

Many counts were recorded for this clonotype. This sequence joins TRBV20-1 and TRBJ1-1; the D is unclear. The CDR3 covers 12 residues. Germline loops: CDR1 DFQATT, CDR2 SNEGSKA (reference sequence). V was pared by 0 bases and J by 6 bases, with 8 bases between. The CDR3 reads CSARDGGAEAFF. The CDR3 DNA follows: TGCAGTGCTAGAGATGGTGGGGCTGAAGCTTTCTTT.

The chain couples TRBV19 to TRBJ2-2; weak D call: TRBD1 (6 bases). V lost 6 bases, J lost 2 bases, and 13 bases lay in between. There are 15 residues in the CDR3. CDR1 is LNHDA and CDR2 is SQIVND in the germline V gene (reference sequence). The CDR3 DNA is TGTGCCAGTAGGGTCGGACAGATAAACACCGGGGAGCTGTTTTTT. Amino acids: CASRVGQINTGELFF.

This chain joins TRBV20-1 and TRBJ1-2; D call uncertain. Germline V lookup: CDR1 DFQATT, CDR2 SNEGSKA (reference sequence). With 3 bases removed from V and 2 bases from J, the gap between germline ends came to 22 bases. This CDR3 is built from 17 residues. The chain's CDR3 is CSARTGRQSSENYGYTF. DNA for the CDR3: TGCAGTGCTAGGACGGGGAGGCAGAGCAGCGAGAACTATGGCTACACCTTC.

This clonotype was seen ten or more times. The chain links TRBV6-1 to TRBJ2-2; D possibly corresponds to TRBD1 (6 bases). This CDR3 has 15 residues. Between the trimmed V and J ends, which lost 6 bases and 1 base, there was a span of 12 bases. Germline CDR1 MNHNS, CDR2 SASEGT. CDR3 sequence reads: CASRPGVGNTGELFF. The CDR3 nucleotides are TGTGCCAGCAGACCAGGGGTTGGGAACACCGGGGAGCTGTTTTTT.

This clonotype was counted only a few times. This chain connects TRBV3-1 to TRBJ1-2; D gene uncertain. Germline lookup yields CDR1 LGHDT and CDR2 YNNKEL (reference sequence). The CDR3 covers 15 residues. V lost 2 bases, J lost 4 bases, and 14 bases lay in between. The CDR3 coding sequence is TGTGCCAGCAGCCAATCCGGCACCAGGAGCTATGGCTACACCTTC. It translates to CASSQSGTRSYGYTF.

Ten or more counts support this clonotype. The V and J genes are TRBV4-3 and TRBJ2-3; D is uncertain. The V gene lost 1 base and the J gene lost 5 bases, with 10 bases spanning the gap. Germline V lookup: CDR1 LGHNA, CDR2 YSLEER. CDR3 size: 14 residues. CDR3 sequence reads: CASSQGTAEDTQYF. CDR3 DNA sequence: TGCGCCAGCAGCCAAGGAACAGCTGAAGATACGCAGTATTTT.

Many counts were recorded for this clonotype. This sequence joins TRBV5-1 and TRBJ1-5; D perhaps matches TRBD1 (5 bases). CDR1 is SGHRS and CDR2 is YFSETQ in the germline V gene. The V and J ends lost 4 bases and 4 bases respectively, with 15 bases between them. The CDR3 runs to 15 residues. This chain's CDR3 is CASSPGPGGNQPQHF. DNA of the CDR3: TGCGCCAGCAGCCCGGGACCGGGGGGGAATCAGCCCCAGCATTTT.

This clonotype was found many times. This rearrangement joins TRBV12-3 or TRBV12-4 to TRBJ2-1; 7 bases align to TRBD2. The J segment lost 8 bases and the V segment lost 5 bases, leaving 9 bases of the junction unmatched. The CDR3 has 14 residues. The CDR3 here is CASSRLASTDEQFF. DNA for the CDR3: TGTGCCAGCAGTCGACTAGCATCAACCGATGAGCAGTTCTTC.

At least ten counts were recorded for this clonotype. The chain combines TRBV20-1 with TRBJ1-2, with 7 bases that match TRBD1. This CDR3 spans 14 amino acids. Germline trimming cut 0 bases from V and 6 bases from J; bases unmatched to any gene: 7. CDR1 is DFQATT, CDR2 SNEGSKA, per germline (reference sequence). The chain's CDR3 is CSAREGTDSHGYTF. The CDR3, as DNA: TGCAGTGCTAGAGAAGGGACAGACTCCCATGGCTACACCTTC.

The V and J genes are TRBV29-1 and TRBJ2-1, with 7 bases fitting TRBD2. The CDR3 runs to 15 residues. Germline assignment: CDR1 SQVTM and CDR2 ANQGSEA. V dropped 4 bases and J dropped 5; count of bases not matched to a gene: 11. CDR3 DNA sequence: TGCAGCGTTGCTATGGGGGGGGGTGCCGACAATGAGCAGTTCTTC. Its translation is CSVAMGGGADNEQFF.

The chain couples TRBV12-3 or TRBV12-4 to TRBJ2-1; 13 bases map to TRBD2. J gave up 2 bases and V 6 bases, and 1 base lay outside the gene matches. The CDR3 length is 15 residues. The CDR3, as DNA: TGTGCCAGCAGGACTAGCGGGGGGACCTACAATGAGCAGTTCTTC. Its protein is CASRTSGGTYNEQFF.

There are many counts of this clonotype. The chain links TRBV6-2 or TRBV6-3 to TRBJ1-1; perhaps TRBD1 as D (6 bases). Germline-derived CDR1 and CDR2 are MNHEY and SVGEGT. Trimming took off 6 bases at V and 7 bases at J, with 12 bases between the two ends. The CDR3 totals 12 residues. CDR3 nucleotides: TGTGCCAGCAGGGCGGACAGAGATGAAGCTTTCTTT. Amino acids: CASRADRDEAFF.

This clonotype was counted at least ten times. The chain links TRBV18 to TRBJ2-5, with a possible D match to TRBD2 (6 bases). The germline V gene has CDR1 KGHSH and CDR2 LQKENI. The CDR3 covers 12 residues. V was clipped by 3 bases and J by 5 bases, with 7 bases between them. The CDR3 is CASSPEGETQYF. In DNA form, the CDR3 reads TGTGCCAGCTCACCGGAGGGTGAGACCCAGTACTTC.

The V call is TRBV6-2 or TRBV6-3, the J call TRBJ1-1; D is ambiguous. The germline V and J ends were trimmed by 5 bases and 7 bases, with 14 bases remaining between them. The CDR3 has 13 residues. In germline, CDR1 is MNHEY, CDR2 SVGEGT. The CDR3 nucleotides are TGTGCCAGCAGTGCGTCTGCCAACTGTGAAGCTTTCTTT. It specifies CASSASANCEAFF.

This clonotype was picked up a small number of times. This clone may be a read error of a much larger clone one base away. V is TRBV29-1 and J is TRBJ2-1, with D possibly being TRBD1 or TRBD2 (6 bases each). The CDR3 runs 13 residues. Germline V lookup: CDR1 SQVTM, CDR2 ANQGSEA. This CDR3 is CSVAWSGDNERFF. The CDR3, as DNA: TGCAGCGTCGCATGGTCGGGGGACAATGAGCGGTTCTTC.

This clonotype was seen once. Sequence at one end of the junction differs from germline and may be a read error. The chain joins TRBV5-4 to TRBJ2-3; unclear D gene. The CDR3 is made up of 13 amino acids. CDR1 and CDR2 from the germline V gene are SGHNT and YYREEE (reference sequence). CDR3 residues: CVSSPIGTDTQYF. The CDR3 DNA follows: TGTGTCAGCAGCCCCATTGGAACAGATACGCAGTATTTT.

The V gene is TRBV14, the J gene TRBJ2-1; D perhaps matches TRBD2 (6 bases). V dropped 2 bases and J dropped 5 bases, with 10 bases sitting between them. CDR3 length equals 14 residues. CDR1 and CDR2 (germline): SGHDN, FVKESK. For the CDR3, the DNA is TGTGCCAGCAGCCAACATCGGGGGAACAATGAGCAGTTCTTC. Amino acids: CASSQHRGNNEQFF.

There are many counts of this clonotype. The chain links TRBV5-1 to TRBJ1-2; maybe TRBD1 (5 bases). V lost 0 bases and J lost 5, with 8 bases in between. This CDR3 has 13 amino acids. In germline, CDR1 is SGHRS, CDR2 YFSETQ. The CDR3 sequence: CASSLVGDYGYTF. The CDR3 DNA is TGCGCCAGCAGCTTGGTGGGGGATTATGGCTACACCTTC.

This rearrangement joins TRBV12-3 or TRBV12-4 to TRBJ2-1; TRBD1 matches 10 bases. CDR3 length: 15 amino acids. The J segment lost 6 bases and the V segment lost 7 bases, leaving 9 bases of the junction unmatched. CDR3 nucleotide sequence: TGTGCCAGCATCAAAGAGGGACAGGGGATCAATGAGCAGTTCTTC. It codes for CASIKEGQGINEQFF.